This is a list of T cell receptor beta chains from one sample in a study of T cells in Graves' hyperthyroidism and ophthalmopathy. TCRdb itself ran the multiplex PCR reads through MiXCR, one entry per CDR3 protein. Of a few hundred thousand distinct CDR3 sequences in the sample, around 46% are singletons; the top ten hold approximately 7.5%. The sample taken for sequencing was peripheral blood or thyroid tissue (not recorded which). Receptors were obtained from a woman under 30 with Graves' hyperthyroidism. Both conserved end residues are part of each CDR3. The D gene is left open where the match is weak. Clone size is stated in some rows and not others, as once, few, many or a class when expanded.

V gene	D gene	J gene	clone size	CDR3 protein	CDR3 DNA
TRBV20-1	TRBD1	TRBJ1-2	.	CSASDRDRSLNYGYTF	TGCAGTGCTAGTGACAGGGACAGGAGCCTTAACTATGGCTACACCTTC
TRBV7-2	.	TRBJ1-2	.	CASSPHREYGYTF	TGTGCCAGCAGCCCACACAGGGAATATGGCTACACCTTC
TRBV7-8	TRBD2	TRBJ2-1	few	CASSRPGTSYNEQFF	TGTGCCAGCAGTCGTCCCGGGACTAGCTACAATGAGCAGTTCTTC
TRBV7-2	TRBD1	TRBJ1-5	many	CASSLASGTGDYSNQPQHF	TGTGCCAGCAGCTTAGCCTCCGGGACAGGAGATTATAGCAATCAGCCCCAGCATTTT
TRBV10-3	.	TRBJ2-7	.	CAIGPPGGIAGHSYEQYF	TGTGCCATCGGCCCCCCAGGGGGGATAGCGGGCCACTCCTACGAGCAGTACTTC
TRBV2	.	TRBJ2-5	.	CASSEPGEALQETQYF	TGTGCCAGCAGTGAACCGGGTGAGGCCCTCCAAGAGACCCAGTACTTC
TRBV7-2	TRBD1	TRBJ1-6	.	CASSLGGGQGRSPLHF	TGTGCCAGCAGCTTAGGGGGGGGACAGGGTCGATCACCCCTCCACTTT
TRBV5-1	.	TRBJ2-6	.	CASSLDLTF	TGCGCCAGCAGCTTGGATCTGACTTTC
TRBV4-2	.	TRBJ1-2	many	CASSQERGGDGYTF	TGTGCCAGCAGCCAAGAACGGGGAGGTGATGGCTACACCTTC
TRBV20-1	.	TRBJ2-7	.	CSARGFSYNEQYF	TGCAGTGCTAGAGGGTTCTCTTACAATGAGCAGTACTTC
TRBV5-1	TRBD1	TRBJ2-7	.	CASSRSGTGGREQYF	TGCGCCAGCAGCAGATCCGGGACAGGGGGCCGCGAGCAGTACTTC
TRBV5-5	TRBD1	TRBJ1-5	many	CASSLFTGGSNQPQHF	TGTGCCAGCAGCTTATTCACAGGGGGGAGCAATCAGCCCCAGCATTTT
TRBV16	.	TRBJ2-5	.	CASHRRGGTKETQYF	TGTGCCAGCCACCGACGAGGGGGGACAAAAGAGACCCAGTACTTC
TRBV5-1	.	TRBJ2-5	.	CASSAGQQGTQYF	TGCGCCAGCAGCGCTGGCCAGCAGGGGACCCAGTACTTC
TRBV10-1	TRBD1	TRBJ1-6	.	CASSTEQGNSPLHF	TGCGCCAGCAGCACTGAACAGGGGAATTCACCCCTCCACTTT
TRBV7-8	.	TRBJ1-1	many	CASSLASPGNTEAFF	TGTGCCAGCAGCTTAGCGTCGCCAGGGAACACTGAAGCTTTCTTT
TRBV29-1	TRBD2	TRBJ2-7	.	CSVEGRGTSVTEQYF	TGCAGCGTTGAAGGGAGGGGGACTAGCGTTACCGAGCAGTACTTC
TRBV7-2	.	TRBJ2-2	few	CASSLRRGTTGELFF	TGTGCCAGCAGCTTGAGGAGGGGGACCACCGGGGAGCTGTTTTTT
TRBV4-1	.	TRBJ2-7	.	CASSQEFGGLIYEQYF	TGCGCCAGCAGCCAAGAGTTCGGCGGTTTGATCTACGAGCAGTACTTC
TRBV11-2	.	TRBJ2-2	once	CASSLIRDRELFF	TGTGCCAGCAGCTTAATCAGGGATCGGGAGCTGTTTTTT
TRBV2	.	TRBJ1-4	.	CASSLDGQNTEKLFF	TGTGCCAGCAGTCTAGACGGACAGAACACTGAAAAACTGTTTTTT
TRBV29-1	TRBD2	TRBJ2-7	.	CSVTLAGGAYEQYF	TGCAGCGTTACGTTAGCGGGAGGGGCCTACGAGCAGTACTTC
TRBV19	.	TRBJ1-2	.	CASSSTGSYYGYTF	TGTGCCAGTAGTAGCACCGGTAGCTACTATGGCTACACCTTC
TRBV7-9	.	TRBJ1-4	.	CASTEGRGRTEKLFF	TGTGCCAGCACCGAAGGTCGGGGTAGGACTGAAAAACTGTTTTTT
TRBV24-1	.	TRBJ2-5	many	CATSAIGGDQETQYF	TGTGCCACCAGTGCCATTGGAGGGGACCAAGAGACCCAGTACTTC
TRBV27	.	TRBJ1-2	.	CASSDPGSYGYTF	TGTGCCAGCAGTGATCCGGGGAGCTATGGCTACACCTTC
TRBV20-1	TRBD1	TRBJ2-7	many	CSATPSGQGRYEQYF	TGCAGTGCTACCCCTTCGGGACAGGGACGCTACGAGCAGTACTTC
TRBV15	.	TRBJ2-2	.	CATSRGTVSCFF	.
TRBV29-1	.	TRBJ2-5	.	CSAKTRGRETQYF	TGCAGCGCTAAGACGAGGGGGAGGGAGACCCAGTACTTC
TRBV7-8	.	TRBJ1-4	.	CASSLWWGQSSYNEKLFF	TGTGCCAGCAGCTTATGGTGGGGACAAAGCTCCTACAATGAAAAACTGTTTTTT
TRBV4-1	TRBD2	TRBJ2-7	many	CASSQVSGSNYEQYF	TGCGCCAGCAGCCAAGTCAGCGGGAGTAACTACGAGCAGTACTTC
TRBV10-3	.	TRBJ2-7	many	CAISGTRGEQYF	TGTGCCATCAGTGGTACGCGGGGCGAGCAGTACTTC
TRBV7-2	.	TRBJ2-5	once	CASSLEGANTGETQYF	TGTGCCAGCAGCTTAGAGGGAGCGAACACCGGGGAGACCCAGTACTTC
TRBV7-6	.	TRBJ2-7	.	CASLGLQQYF	TGTGCTAGCTTGGGGCTACAGCAGTACTTC
TRBV7-3	.	TRBJ2-1	.	CASSPDTGLREQFF	TGTGCCAGCAGCCCTGACACCGGTTTGCGAGAGCAGTTCTTC